One and the same sample provided the 17 T cell receptor beta chains below, sequenced in a study of T-cell reconstitution after alpha-beta-depleted transplantation in children. Unique molecular identifiers were built into the TCRbeta library. TCRdb passed the PCR reads through MiXCR, listing each CDR3 protein once. The profile shows fewer than 550,000 distinct CDR3 sequences, approximately 10% of them singletons. Specimen: PBMCs from the stem cell graft donor, collected from the stem cell graft. Every receptor here comes from a human donor who donated a stem cell graft to a child with acute myeloid leukemia.

In its sample, this clonotype was seen a few times. J is TRBJ1-2 and V is TRBV12-3 or TRBV12-4, with no clear D. This CDR3 contains 13 residues. Trimming left V 6 bases short and J 7 bases short, with 15 bases between. The CDR3 nucleotides read TGTGCCAGCAGCCAGGACGGGCGGTTTGGCTACACCTTC. Translation: CASSQDGRFGYTF.

The chain recombines TRBV10-3 with TRBJ1-1; D is ambiguous. Germline V gene data show CDR1 as ENHRY and CDR2 as SYGVKD. V shed 6 bases and J shed 2 bases, with 13 bases lying between them. The CDR3 is 14 residues long. CDR3 DNA: TGTGCCATCAGGCCTTTGGGCTTTAACACTGAAGCTTTCTTT. Its translation: CAIRPLGFNTEAFF.

This clonotype was detected many times. The chain carries TRBV5-1 and TRBJ2-3; 13 nucleotides align to TRBD2. Germline CDR1 and CDR2: SGHRS and YFSETQ. The junction had 7 bases not matched to a gene; V was cut back by 4 bases and J by 2 bases. The CDR3 is made up of 17 amino acids. CDR3 DNA: TGCGCCAGCAGCCCAGGACTAGCGGGGGACCTCACAGATACGCAGTATTTT. The encoded protein is CASSPGLAGDLTDTQYF.

The chain carries TRBV4-3 and TRBJ2-3; 10 bases match TRBD2. The CDR3 covers 15 residues. Looked up from germline, CDR1 is LGHNA and CDR2 is YSLEER. The ends lost 1 base at V and 6 bases at J; junction bases unmatched: 4. For the CDR3, the DNA is TGCGCCAGCAGCCAAGGGACTAGCGGTCAGGATACGCAGTATTTT. It codes for CASSQGTSGQDTQYF.

The sample holds a few counts of this clonotype. This chain joins TRBV20-1 and TRBJ2-1; a weak D match, TRBD2 (7 bases). The germline V gene has CDR1 DFQATT and CDR2 SNEGSKA (reference sequence). The germline V and J ends were trimmed by 5 bases and 0 bases, with 20 bases remaining between them. This CDR3 region has 17 residues. The DNA of the CDR3 is TGCAGTGCTCCTACCATTGCGGGGGCGAGCTCCTACAATGAGCAGTTCTTC. Protein product: CSAPTIAGASSYNEQFF.

This clonotype was recorded many times. The V call is TRBV5-4, the J call TRBJ2-5, with 8 bases matching TRBD1. J lost 5 bases, V lost 3 bases, and 6 bases had no gene match. The CDR3 covers 14 residues. Germline CDR1 reads SGHNT; CDR2 reads YYREEE (reference sequence). The CDR3 protein is CASSSQGAEETQYF. In DNA form, the CDR3 reads TGTGCCAGCAGCTCGCAGGGGGCAGAGGAGACCCAGTACTTC.

This clonotype came up many times. This chain links TRBV4-3 with TRBJ2-1; TRBD1 is a possible D gene (6 bases). Germline V gene sequence: CDR1 LGHNA, CDR2 YSLEER. This CDR3 contains 14 residues. V dropped 4 bases and J dropped 2 bases, with 9 bases sitting between them. The DNA for the CDR3 is TGCGCCAGCAGCCCGGCAGGGGCCTACAATGAGCAGTTCTTC. Translation: CASSPAGAYNEQFF.

This clonotype was picked up many times. The J gene is TRBJ2-3, the V gene TRBV5-1; 7 positions match TRBD1. Losses at the gene ends were 5 bases for V and 4 bases for J; bases not matched to a gene: 7. The length of the CDR3 is 14 residues. Per the germline V gene, CDR1 is SGHRS and CDR2 is YFSETQ. The chain's CDR3 is CASRSNRGSDTQYF. The CDR3 DNA reads as TGCGCCAGCAGAAGCAACAGGGGCTCAGATACGCAGTATTTT.

This clonotype was seen a handful of times. This sequence joins TRBV13 and TRBJ2-7; tentative D call: TRBD2 (6 bases). Trimming took 5 bases from V and 0 from J, leaving 14 bases between them. This CDR3 is built from 15 residues. CDR1 is PRHDT, CDR2 FYEKMQ, per germline (reference sequence). DNA for the CDR3: TGTGCCAGCAGCCGGGGACTTCTGAGCTCCTACGAGCAGTACTTC. Protein sequence: CASSRGLLSSYEQYF.

The V call is TRBV3-1, the J call TRBJ1-2, with D uncertain. The CDR3 covers 14 residues. The V end lost 1 base, the J end lost 3 bases, and 9 bases lay between the germline ends. Germline CDR1 is LGHDT and CDR2 is YNNKEL (reference sequence). CDR3 bases: TGTGCCAGCAGCCAAGCGGCCAGATACTATGGCTACACCTTC. Protein: CASSQAARYYGYTF.

This clonotype was observed a handful of times. The J gene is TRBJ2-5, the V gene TRBV15; 9 positions agree with TRBD1. The CDR3 spans 13 residues. With 4 bases clipped from V and 7 bases from J, the junction kept 4 bases outside the gene matches. Germline CDR1 LNHNV, CDR2 YYDKDF (reference sequence). CDR3 DNA: TGTGCCACCAGCAACTGGACAGGGGTGACCCAGTACTTC. Translation gives CATSNWTGVTQYF.

This clonotype was seen many times. The genes are TRBV28 and TRBJ2-4; D uncertain. The germline gives CDR1 MDHEN, CDR2 SYDVKM. Trimming removed 3 bases at V and 0 bases at J, with 12 bases between. This CDR3 region has 16 residues. The CDR3 nucleotides read TGTGCCAGCAGTTTGGAGACTCGGGCAGCCAAAAACATTCAGTACTTC. It codes for CASSLETRAAKNIQYF.

This clonotype showed up just a few times. This chain links TRBV5-1 with TRBJ2-7; D is ambiguous. Trimming cost V 0 bases and J 2 bases, with 9 bases left between them. This CDR3 contains 14 residues. Germline values: CDR1 SGHRS, CDR2 YFSETQ. The CDR3 DNA reads as TGCGCCAGCAGCTTGGTCGACGGGCCCTACGAGCAGTACTTC. Translating gives CASSLVDGPYEQYF.

In its sample, this clonotype was seen many times. The chain carries TRBV29-1 and TRBJ1-1; the D is unclear. Between the trimmed V and J ends, which lost 4 bases and 7 bases, there was a span of 7 bases. Looked up from germline, CDR1 is SQVTM and CDR2 is ANQGSEA. CDR3 length equals 10 residues. The CDR3: CSVVGNEAFF. In DNA form, the CDR3 reads TGCAGCGTTGTTGGGAATGAAGCTTTCTTT.

The chain has TRBV5-5 and TRBJ2-3; 11 nucleotides match TRBD2. V gave up 0 bases and J gave up 10 bases; unmatched junction bases: 7. The CDR3 runs to 15 residues. Germline values: CDR1 SGHKS, CDR2 YYEKEE (reference sequence). The CDR3 bases are TGTGCCAGCAGCTTGGTAGTAGCGGGGGGGCAAGCGCAGTATTTT. Protein: CASSLVVAGGQAQYF.

This clonotype appeared a few times. The rearrangement uses TRBV27 and TRBJ1-2; D is possibly TRBD1 (6 bases). The V end lost 5 bases, the J end lost 0 bases, and 13 bases lay between the germline ends. The CDR3 is 15 residues long. Germline V lookup: CDR1 MNHEY, CDR2 SMNVEV (reference sequence). The CDR3 reads CASSLVGGSNYGYTF. The CDR3 bases are TGTGCCAGCAGTCTTGTCGGGGGCTCTAACTATGGCTACACCTTC.

V gene TRBV6-1 combines with J gene TRBJ2-1, with D perhaps TRBD2 (5 bases). This CDR3 spans 12 amino acids. The V gene's germline CDR1 is MNHNS and CDR2 SASEGT. V lost 4 bases and J 12 bases, leaving 13 bases between the germline ends. The CDR3 region has the DNA TGTGCCAGCAGTGCATCGAGGGATTCGCAGTTCTTC. It translates to CASSASRDSQFF.